This T cell receptor (beta chain) was sequenced for a study of blood T cell repertoires in COVID-19. Turning to the study itself: The United States, Italy and Spain were the sources of the acute and convalescent COVID-19 samples. Nucleic acid was either cDNA or gDNA, and it came from T cells, B-cell-depleted T cells, or PBMCs.

Per the original data handling: Nucleated cell number was recorded as an estimate derived from reference gene primer amplification. The table came from immunoSEQ multiplex PCR; TCRdb's copy has only in-frame clones and leaves some out. That table gives V, J and clone size, and the DNA gave D and trimming. The profile shows roughly 230,000 clones, approximately 88% of them singletons. The CDR3 length is 13 residues. Germline V gene data show CDR1 as MNHEY and CDR2 as SVGAGI. Trimming left V 2 bases short and J 4 bases short, with 6 bases between. This clonotype originated in a human donor in a cohort sampled during active COVID-19. Sequencing input: peripheral blood. The gene calls are TRBV6-5 and TRBJ1-5; D is unresolved. The CDR3 DNA is TGTGCCAGCAGTTACGCGGATAATCAGCCCCAGCATTTT. This gives the protein CASSYADNQPQHF.